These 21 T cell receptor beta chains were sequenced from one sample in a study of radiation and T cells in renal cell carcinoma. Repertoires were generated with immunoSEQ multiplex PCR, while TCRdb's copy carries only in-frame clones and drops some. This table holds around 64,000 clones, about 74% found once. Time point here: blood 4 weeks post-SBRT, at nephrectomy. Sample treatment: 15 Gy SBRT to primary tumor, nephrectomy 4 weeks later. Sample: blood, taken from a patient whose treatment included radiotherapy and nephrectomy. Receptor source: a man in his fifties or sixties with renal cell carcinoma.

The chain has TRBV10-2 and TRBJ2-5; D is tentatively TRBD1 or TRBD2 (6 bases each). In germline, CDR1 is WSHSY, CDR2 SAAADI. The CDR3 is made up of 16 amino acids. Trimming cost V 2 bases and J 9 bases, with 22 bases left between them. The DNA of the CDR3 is TGCGCCAGCAGTGAGAGGACCAGATCCTCGAGGGGGGCCCAGTACTTC. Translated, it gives CASSERTRSSRGAQYF.

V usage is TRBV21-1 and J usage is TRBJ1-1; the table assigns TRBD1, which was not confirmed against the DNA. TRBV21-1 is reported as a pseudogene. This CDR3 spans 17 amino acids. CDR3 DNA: TGTGCCAGCAGCAAAGAAGGGTCGGACAGGGCAAACACTGAAGCTTTCTTT. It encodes CASSKEGSDRANTEAFF.

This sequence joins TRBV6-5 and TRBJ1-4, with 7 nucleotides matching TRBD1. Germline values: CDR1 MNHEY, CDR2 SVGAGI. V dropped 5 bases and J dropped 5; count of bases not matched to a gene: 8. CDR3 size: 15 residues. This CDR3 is CASSLFQGGNEKLFF. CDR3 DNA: TGTGCCAGCAGTCTCTTCCAGGGGGGGAATGAAAAACTGTTTTTT.

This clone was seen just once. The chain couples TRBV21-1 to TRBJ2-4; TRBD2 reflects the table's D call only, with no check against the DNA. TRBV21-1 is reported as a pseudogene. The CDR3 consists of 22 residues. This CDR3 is CASSATGLPGLAGGGAKNIQYF. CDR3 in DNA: TGTGCCAGCAGCGCGACAGGACTGCCGGGACTAGCTGGGGGCGGAGCCAAAAACATTCAGTACTTC.

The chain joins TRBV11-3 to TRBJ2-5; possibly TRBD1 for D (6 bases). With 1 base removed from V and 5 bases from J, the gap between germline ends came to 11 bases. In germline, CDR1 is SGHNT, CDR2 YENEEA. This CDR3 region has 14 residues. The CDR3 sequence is CASSLGGQRETQYF. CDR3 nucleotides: TGTGCCAGCAGCTTAGGGGGGCAGCGGGAGACCCAGTACTTC.

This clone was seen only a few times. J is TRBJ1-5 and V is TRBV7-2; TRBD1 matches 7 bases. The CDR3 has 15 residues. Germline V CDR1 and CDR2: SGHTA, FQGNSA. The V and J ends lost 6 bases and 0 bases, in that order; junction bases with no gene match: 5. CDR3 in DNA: TGTGCCAGCAGTTCGACAGGGTTTAGCAATCAGCCCCAGCATTTT. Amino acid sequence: CASSSTGFSNQPQHF.

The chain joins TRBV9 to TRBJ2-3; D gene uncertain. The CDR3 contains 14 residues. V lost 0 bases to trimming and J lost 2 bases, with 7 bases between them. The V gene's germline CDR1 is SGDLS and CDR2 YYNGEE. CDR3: CASSVVPSTDTQYF. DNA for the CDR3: TGTGCCAGCAGCGTAGTTCCATCCACAGATACGCAGTATTTT.

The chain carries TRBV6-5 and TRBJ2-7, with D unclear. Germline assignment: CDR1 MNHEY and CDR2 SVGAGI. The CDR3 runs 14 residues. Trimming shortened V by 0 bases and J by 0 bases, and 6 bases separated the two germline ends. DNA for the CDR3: TGTGCCAGCAGTTACTCGACACCCTCCTACGAGCAGTACTTC. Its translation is CASSYSTPSYEQYF.

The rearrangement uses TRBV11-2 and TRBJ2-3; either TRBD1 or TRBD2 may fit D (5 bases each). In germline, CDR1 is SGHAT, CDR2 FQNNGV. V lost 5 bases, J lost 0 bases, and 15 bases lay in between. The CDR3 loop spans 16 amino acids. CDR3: CASSPRGAFSTDTQYF. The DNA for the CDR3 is TGTGCCAGCAGCCCTAGAGGGGCCTTCAGCACAGATACGCAGTATTTT. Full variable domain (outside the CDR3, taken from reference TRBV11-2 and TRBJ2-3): EAGVAQSPRYKIIEKRQSVAFWCNPISGHATLYWYQQILGQGPKLLIQFQNNGVVDDSQLPKDRFSAERLKGVDSTLKIQPAKLEDSAVYLCASSPRGAFSTDTQYFGPGTRLTVL.

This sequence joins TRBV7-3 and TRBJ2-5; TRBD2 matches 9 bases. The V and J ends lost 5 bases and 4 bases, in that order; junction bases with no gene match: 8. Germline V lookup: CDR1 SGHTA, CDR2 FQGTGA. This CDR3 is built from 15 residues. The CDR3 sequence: CASSPSGKRTETQYF. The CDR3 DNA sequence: TGTGCCAGCAGCCCTAGCGGGAAGCGAACAGAGACCCAGTACTTC.

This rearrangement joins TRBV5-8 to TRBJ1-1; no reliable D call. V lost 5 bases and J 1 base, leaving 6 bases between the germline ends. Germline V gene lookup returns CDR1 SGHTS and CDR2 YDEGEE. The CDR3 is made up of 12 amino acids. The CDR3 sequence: CASRPSNTEAFF. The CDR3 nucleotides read TGTGCCAGCAGGCCCTCGAACACTGAAGCTTTCTTT.

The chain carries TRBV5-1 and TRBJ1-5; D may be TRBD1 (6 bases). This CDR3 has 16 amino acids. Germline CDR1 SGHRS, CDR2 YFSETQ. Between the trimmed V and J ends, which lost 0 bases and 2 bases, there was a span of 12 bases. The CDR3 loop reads CASSLDSGGGNQPQHF. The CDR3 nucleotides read TGCGCCAGCAGCTTGGACTCGGGGGGCGGCAATCAGCCCCAGCATTTT.

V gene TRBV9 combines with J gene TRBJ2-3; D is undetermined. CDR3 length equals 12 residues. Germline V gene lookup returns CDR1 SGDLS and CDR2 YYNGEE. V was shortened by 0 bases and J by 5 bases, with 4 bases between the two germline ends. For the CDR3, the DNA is TGTGCCAGCAGCGTAGACAGAGATACGCAGTATTTT. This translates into CASSVDRDTQYF.

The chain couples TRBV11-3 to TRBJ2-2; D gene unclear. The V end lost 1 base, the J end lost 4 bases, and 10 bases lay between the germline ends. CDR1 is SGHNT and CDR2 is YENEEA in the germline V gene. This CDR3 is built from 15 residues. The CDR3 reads CASSLVMSGTGELFF. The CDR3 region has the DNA TGTGCCAGCAGCTTAGTAATGTCGGGCACCGGGGAGCTGTTTTTT.

The CDR3 loop is CASSLRVYEQYF. In DNA, the CDR3 is TGTGCCAGCAGCCTTCGGGTATACGAGCAGTACTTC. This chain joins TRBV14 and TRBJ2-7; D unclear. The CDR3 length is 12 residues. Germline V lookup: CDR1 SGHDN, CDR2 FVKESK. V gave up 4 bases and J gave up 4 bases, with 8 bases separating them.

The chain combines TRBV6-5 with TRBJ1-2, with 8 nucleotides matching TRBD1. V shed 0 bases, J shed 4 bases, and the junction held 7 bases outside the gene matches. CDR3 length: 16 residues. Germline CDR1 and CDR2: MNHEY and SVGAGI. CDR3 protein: CASSYSIPGGAYGYTF. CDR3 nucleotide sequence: TGTGCCAGCAGTTACTCGATACCAGGGGGCGCCTATGGCTACACCTTC.

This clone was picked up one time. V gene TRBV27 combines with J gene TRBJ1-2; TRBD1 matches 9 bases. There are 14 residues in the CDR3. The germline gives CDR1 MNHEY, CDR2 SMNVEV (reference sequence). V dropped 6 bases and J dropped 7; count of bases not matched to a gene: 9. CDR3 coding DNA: TGTGCCAGCAGGATGACAGGGGGGTTCGGTGGCTACACCTTC. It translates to CASRMTGGFGGYTF.

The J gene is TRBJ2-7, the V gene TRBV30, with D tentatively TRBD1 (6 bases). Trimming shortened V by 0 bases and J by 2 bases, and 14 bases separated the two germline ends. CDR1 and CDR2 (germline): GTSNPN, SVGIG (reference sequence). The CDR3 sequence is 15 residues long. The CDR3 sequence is CAWSVGGASTYEQYF. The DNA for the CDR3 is TGTGCCTGGAGTGTTGGGGGCGCTTCAACCTACGAGCAGTACTTC.

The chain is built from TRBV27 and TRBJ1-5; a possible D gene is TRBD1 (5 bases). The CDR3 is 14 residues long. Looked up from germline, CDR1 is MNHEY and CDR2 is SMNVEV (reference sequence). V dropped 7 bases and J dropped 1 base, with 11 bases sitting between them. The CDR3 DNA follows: TGTGCCAGCATTCGGGAGGGGAGCAATCAGCCCCAGCATTTT. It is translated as CASIREGSNQPQHF.

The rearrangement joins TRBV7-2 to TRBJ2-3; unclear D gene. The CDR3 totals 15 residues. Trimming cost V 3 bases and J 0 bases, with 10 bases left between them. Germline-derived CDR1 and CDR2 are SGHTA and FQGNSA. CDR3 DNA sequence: TGTGCCAGCAGCTTCGACGGATCTAGCACAGATACGCAGTATTTT. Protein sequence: CASSFDGSSTDTQYF.

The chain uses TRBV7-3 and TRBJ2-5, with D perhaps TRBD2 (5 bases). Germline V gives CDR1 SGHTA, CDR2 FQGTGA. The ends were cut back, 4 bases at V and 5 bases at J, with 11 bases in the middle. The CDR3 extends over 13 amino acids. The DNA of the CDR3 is TGTGCCAGCAGCTCAACCGGGGAGGAGACCCAGTACTTC. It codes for CASSSTGEETQYF.